The source of this TCR beta chain is a study of T cell repertoires in cytomegalovirus infection. One entry per CDR3 protein results from TCRdb running MiXCR on the reads. The profile shows about 490,000 distinct CDR3 sequences, 16% of them singletons. This clonotype has only a few counts. Germline loops: CDR1 LNHDA, CDR2 SQIVND (reference sequence). After removal of 3 bases from V and 0 bases from J, the junction contained 8 bases not matched to a gene. There are 17 residues in the CDR3. This clonotype was sampled from a human donor in good health (CMV status not recorded). Some clones in this sample may be carry-over from other donors' samples. Sequenced sample: CD8+ T cells from PBMCs. The chain recombines TRBV19 with TRBJ2-7; 10 nucleotides agree with TRBD1. The CDR3 bases are TGTGCCAGTAGTATGGCGGACGGGACAGGGGTCTCCTACGAGCAGTACTTC. As protein: CASSMADGTGVSYEQYF.